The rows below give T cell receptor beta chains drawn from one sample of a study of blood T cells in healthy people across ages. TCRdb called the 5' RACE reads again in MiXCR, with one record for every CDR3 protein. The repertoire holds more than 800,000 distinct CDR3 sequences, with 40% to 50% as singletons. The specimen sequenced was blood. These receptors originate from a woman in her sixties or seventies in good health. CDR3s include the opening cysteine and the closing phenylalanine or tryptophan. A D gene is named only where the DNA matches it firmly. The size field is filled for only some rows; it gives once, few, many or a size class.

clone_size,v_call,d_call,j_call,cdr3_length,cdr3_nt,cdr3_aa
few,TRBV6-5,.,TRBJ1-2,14,TGTGCCAGCAAGTTGGAGGAAGCTAACTATGGCTACACCTTC,CASKLEEANYGYTF
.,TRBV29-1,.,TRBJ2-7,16,TGCAGCGTTGTTCACAGCCTTACTCCATCTCTCTACGAGCAGTACTTC,CSVVHSLTPSLYEQYF
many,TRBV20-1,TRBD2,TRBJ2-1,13,TGCAGTGCTAGGACTAGCGGGAGGAATGAGCAGTTCTTC,CSARTSGRNEQFF
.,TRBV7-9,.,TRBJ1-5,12,TGTGCCAGCAGCTTAAACGTCCAGCCCCAGCATTTT,CASSLNVQPQHF
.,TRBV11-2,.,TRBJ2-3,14,TGTGCCAGCAGCTTAGCGGGAGTTAAAGATACGCAGTATTTT,CASSLAGVKDTQYF
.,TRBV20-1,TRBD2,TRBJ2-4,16,TGCAGTGCACCCTCTCGGGCTAGCGGGAGGTTCGGGGAGCAGTACTTC,CSAPSRASGRFGEQYF
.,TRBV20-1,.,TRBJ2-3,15,TGCAGTGCTCAAGCCGCCTCCAGAGGCACAGATACGCAGTATTTT,CSAQAASRGTDTQYF
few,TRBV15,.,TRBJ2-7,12,TGTGCCACCAGCAGAGATTTTATCGAGCAGTACTTC,CATSRDFIEQYF
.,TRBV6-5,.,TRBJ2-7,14,TGTGCCAGCAGTTTCGCACCGGGACTTTACGAGCAGTACTTC,CASSFAPGLYEQYF
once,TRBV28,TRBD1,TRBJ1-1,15,TGTGCCAGCAGTTCAGAGGGGACAGGGGATTTTCGTCCTTTCTTT,CASSSEGTGDFRPFF
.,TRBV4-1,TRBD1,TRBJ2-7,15,TGCGCCAGCAGCACCCTGGACAGGGGGGGATACGAGCAGTACTTC,CASSTLDRGGYEQYF
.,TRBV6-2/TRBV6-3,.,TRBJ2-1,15,TGTGCCAGCAGTTACCGGGACTCACCGTGGAATGAGCAGTTCTTC,CASSYRDSPWNEQFF
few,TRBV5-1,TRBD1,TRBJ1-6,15,TGCGCCAGCAGCTTGGAGGGACAGGGGTTTTCACCCCTCCACTTT,CASSLEGQGFSPLHF
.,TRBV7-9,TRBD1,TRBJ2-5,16,TGTGCCAGCAGCTCTCCGACAGGGGGGAATTCAGAGACCCAGTACTTC,CASSSPTGGNSETQYF
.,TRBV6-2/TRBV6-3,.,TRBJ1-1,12,TGTGCCAGCAGTTACGTAAACACTGAAGCTTTCTTT,CASSYVNTEAFF
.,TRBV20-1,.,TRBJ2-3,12,TGCAGTGCTAGGGTTAGTCAGGGTACGCAGTATTTT,CSARVSQGTQYF
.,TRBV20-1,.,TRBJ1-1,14,TGCAGTGCTAGACCAGACCTCCAGGTCACTGAAGCTTTCTTT,CSARPDLQVTEAFF
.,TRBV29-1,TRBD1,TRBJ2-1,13,TGCAGCGCACGACAGGGTAGTAAAAATGAGCAGTTCTTC,CSARQGSKNEQFF
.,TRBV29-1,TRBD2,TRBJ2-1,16,TGCAGCGTTGGGGGACTAGCTCTTGGTGGGGTGAATGGGCAGTTCTTC,CSVGGLALGGVNGQFF
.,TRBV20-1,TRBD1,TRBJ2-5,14,TGCAGTGCTCAGACAGGGGGCCTCGGAGAGACCCAGTACTTC,CSAQTGGLGETQYF
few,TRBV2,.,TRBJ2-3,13,TGTGCCAGCAACGCCATCGGGACAGATACGCAGTATTTT,CASNAIGTDTQYF
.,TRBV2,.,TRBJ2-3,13,TGTGCCAGCCCCATCCTAAGCACAGATACGCAGTATTTT,CASPILSTDTQYF
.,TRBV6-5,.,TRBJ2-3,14,TGTGCCAGCACCACGGGAGTATGGACAGATACGCAGTATTTT,CASTTGVWTDTQYF
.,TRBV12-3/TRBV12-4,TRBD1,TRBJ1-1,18,TGTGCCAGCAGGCCCGGGGGAGCTCTCCGGGACAGATACACTGAAGCTTTCTTT,CASRPGGALRDRYTEAFF
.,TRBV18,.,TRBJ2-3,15,TGTGCCAGCTCACCCTCCCAGGGGAGGACAGATACGCAGTATTTT,CASSPSQGRTDTQYF
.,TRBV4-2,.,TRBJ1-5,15,TGTGCCAGCAGCCAGCCGGGGAACCTCAATCGGCCCCAGCATTTT,CASSQPGNLNRPQHF
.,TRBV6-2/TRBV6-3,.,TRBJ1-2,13,TGTGCCAGCAGTTACTCTGGACAATACGGCTACACCTTC,CASSYSGQYGYTF
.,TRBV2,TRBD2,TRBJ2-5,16,TGTGCCAGCAGTGTAAGATCTAGCGGGGACCAAGAGACCCAGTACTTC,CASSVRSSGDQETQYF
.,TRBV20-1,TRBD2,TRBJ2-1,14,TGCAGTGCTCCCGGACTAGCGGGAGGGAATGAGCAGTTCTTC,CSAPGLAGGNEQFF
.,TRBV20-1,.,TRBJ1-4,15,TGCAGTGCTAGTAGAACTCAGGGAACTAATGAAAAACTGTTTTTT,CSASRTQGTNEKLFF
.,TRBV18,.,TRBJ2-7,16,.,CASSRTSGQLDYEQYF
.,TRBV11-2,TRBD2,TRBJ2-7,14,TGTGCCAGCAGCTTTGACCCTAGCGGCTACGAGCAGTACTTC,CASSFDPSGYEQYF
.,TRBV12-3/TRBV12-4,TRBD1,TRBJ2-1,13,TGTGCCAGCAGTAGGGGGACAGGGGATGAGCAGTTCTTC,CASSRGTGDEQFF
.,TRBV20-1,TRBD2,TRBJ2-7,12,TGCAGTGCAAGCGGGGATCTAGACGAGCAGTACTTC,CSASGDLDEQYF
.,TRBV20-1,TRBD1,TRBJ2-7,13,TGCAGTGCTCGGGACAGTACCCACTACGAGCAGTACTTC,CSARDSTHYEQYF
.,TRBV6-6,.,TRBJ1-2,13,TGTGCCAGCAGTACGACAGGCGACTATGGCTACACCTTC,CASSTTGDYGYTF
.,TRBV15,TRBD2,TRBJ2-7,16,TGTGCCACCAGCAGAGGCCCTAGCGGGAGCTCCTACGAGCAGTACTTC,CATSRGPSGSSYEQYF
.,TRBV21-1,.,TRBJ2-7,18,TGTGCCGGCAGCAAAGATTTGGGTATTTGTCAGTTGACGTACGAGCAGTACTTC,CAGSKDLGICQLTYEQYF
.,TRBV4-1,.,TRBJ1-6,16,TGCGCCAGCAGCCAACCAGGAGGGCGGCTAAATTCACCCCTCCACTTT,CASSQPGGRLNSPLHF
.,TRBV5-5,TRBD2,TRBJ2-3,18,TGTGCCAGCAGCTGGCAGCCTTCTAGCGGGAGGAGCACAGATACGCAGTATTTT,CASSWQPSSGRSTDTQYF
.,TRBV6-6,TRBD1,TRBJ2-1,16,TGTGCCAGCAGTTACAACCAGGGGGAGAGGATACGAGGGCAGTTCTTC,CASSYNQGERIRGQFF
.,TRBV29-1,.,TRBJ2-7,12,TGCAGCGTGTGTACGGGATCCTACGAGCAGTACTTC,CSVCTGSYEQYF
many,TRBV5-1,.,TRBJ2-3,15,TGCGCCAGCAGCTTTGACGGGACGAGCACAGATACGCAGTATTTT,CASSFDGTSTDTQYF
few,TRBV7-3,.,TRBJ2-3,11,TGTGCCAGCAGCTCAGATAATACGCAGTATTTT,CASSSDNTQYF
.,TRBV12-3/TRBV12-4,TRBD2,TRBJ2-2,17,TGTGCCAGCACCCAGCTGCGAGCGGGAGCGAACACCGGGGAGCTGTTTTTT,CASTQLRAGANTGELFF
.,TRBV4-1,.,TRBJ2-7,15,TGCGCCAGCAGCCAAGTCGTCCGGGGGAGCTACGAGCAGTACTTC,CASSQVVRGSYEQYF